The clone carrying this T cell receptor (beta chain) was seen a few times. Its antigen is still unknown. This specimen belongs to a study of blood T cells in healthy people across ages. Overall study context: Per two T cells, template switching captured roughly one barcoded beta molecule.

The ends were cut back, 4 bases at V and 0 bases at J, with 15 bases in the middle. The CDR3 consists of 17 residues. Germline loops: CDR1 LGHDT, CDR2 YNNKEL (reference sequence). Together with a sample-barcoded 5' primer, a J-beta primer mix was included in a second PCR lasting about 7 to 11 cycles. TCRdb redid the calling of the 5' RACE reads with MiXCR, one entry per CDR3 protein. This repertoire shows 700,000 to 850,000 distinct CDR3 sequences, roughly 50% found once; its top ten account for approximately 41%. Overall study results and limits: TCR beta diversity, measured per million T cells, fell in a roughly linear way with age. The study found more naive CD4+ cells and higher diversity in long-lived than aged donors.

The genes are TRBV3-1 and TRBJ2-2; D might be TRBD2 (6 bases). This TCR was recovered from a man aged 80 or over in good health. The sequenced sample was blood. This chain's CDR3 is CASSPFGGRANTGELFF. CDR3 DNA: TGTGCCAGCAGCCCCTTTGGGGGGAGAGCGAACACCGGGGAGCTGTTTTTT.